Below, one TCR beta chain is given with its context. What it binds is not known. CDR1 and CDR2 (germline): SGHNT, YYREEE (reference sequence). V was shortened by 4 bases and J by 3 bases, with 11 bases between the two germline ends. The CDR3 extends over 13 amino acids. The data originate from a study of T cell responses to AZD1222 COVID-19 vaccine. General study results and limits: With dominance at 160-218 and 743-854, vaccine-associated CD4 TCRs spanned spike. Seropositive status at baseline applied to only a handful of AZD1222 recipients.

Measured with immunoSEQ multiplex PCR; TCRdb has only the in-frame clones, and not every one. The repertoire includes 140,000 to 150,000 clones, around 91% of them detected once, and roughly 5.5% sits in the top ten. The sequencing used peripheral blood, collected on day 0 of AZD1222 vaccination. This TCR came from an adult in good health. This rearrangement joins TRBV5-4 to TRBJ2-7; D possibly uses TRBD1 or TRBD2 (6 bases each). The chain's CDR3 is CASSQKGGYEQYF. The CDR3 DNA reads TGTGCCAGCAGCCAGAAGGGGGGCTACGAGCAGTACTTC.